A single sample gave rise to the 22 T cell receptor beta chains below, sequenced in a study of shared clonotypes between healthy human individuals. Naive CD8 cells lacked CD45RO and underwent positive selection for CCR7, leaving out terminally differentiated effector memory CD45RA+ cells. The data were produced by immunoSEQ multiplex PCR, yet TCRdb's version contains in-frame clones alone and is incomplete. The sample lists roughly 2.1 million clones; 85% to 95% were seen once. Sequencing was done on a sample of naive CD8+ T cells from PBMCs. The receptors come from a man in his late teens or twenties in good health. Some clones in this sample may be carry-over from other donors' samples.

The chain recombines TRBV4-1 with TRBJ2-2; D gene unclear. The ends were cut back, 1 base at V and 2 bases at J, with 11 bases in the middle. Germline V gene lookup returns CDR1 MGHRA and CDR2 YSYEKL. There are 16 residues in the CDR3. The CDR3 bases are TGCGCCAGCAGCCAAGTTGGTTGGGCCAACACCGGGGAGCTGTTTTTT. This gives the protein CASSQVGWANTGELFF.

V gene TRBV12-5 combines with J gene TRBJ2-1; D remains ambiguous. Germline lookup yields CDR1 LGHNT and CDR2 FRNRAP. The V gene lost 0 bases and the J gene lost 4 bases, with 13 bases spanning the gap. The CDR3 length is 16 residues. The CDR3 DNA follows: TGTGCTAGTGGTTTGGTAGGGCAGGCACCTTACAATGAGCAGTTCTTC. Residues: CASGLVGQAPYNEQFF.

Of note for this clone: Additional DNA sequences in this sample encode the identical CDR3. This sequence joins TRBV19 and TRBJ2-3, with a possible D match to TRBD2 (5 bases). V was shortened by 3 bases and J by 0 bases, with 10 bases between the two germline ends. This CDR3 comprises 15 residues. Germline CDR1 reads LNHDA; CDR2 reads SQIVND (reference sequence). DNA for the CDR3: TGTGCCAGTAGTATCCTCGGAGGTAGCACAGATACGCAGTATTTT. Protein product: CASSILGGSTDTQYF.

CDR3 amino acids: CASSLGADSNQPQHF. Written as DNA, the CDR3 is TGTGCCAGCAGCTTAGGGGCAGATAGCAATCAGCCCCAGCATTTT. The V call is TRBV7-6, the J call TRBJ1-5; D uncertain. Per germline, CDR1 SGHVS and CDR2 FNYEAQ. This CDR3 has 15 amino acids. Trimming removed 1 base at V and 0 bases at J, with 7 bases between.

The gene calls are TRBV29-1 and TRBJ2-7; 12 nucleotides line up with TRBD2. In germline, CDR1 is SQVTM, CDR2 ANQGSEA. J gave up 4 bases and V 4 bases, and 8 bases lay outside the gene matches. CDR3 length equals 15 residues. The CDR3 loop reads CSVGTSGKPIYEQYF. DNA of the CDR3: TGCAGCGTTGGGACTAGCGGGAAACCGATTTACGAGCAGTACTTC.

This clone was found once. In DNA, the CDR3 is TGTGCCAGCAGTGCCGGGACTAATAATGAGCAGTTCTTC. Its translation is CASSAGTNNEQFF. The chain is built from TRBV6-6 and TRBJ2-1; 7 bases line up with TRBD2. This CDR3 spans 13 amino acids. CDR1 and CDR2 (germline): MNHNY, SVGAGI (reference sequence). V lost 5 bases and J lost 7; bases outside the gene matches: 5.

The chain combines TRBV19 with TRBJ1-5; possible D gene TRBD1, 5 bases. This CDR3 contains 16 residues. Trimming left V 3 bases short and J 5 bases short, with 17 bases between. CDR1 and CDR2 from the germline V gene are LNHDA and SQIVND (reference sequence). Here the CDR3 DNA reads TGTGCCAGTAGTATGGATCCCGCGACAGTTTATCAGCCCCAGCATTTT. Its protein product is CASSMDPATVYQPQHF.

The chain links TRBV10-3 to TRBJ1-4; 8 bases are shared with TRBD1. The CDR3 spans 16 residues. Losses at the gene ends were 6 bases for V and 1 base for J; bases not matched to a gene: 7. The germline V gene encodes CDR1 ENHRY and CDR2 SYGVKD. The CDR3 spells CAISYQQGGTNEKLFF. For the CDR3, the DNA is TGTGCCATCAGCTACCAACAGGGGGGAACTAATGAAAAACTGTTTTTT.

CDR3 DNA sequence: TGTGCCATCTCTGGGCCTTTACAGCCCCAGCATTTT. Translating gives CAISGPLQPQHF. V is TRBV10-3 and J is TRBJ1-5, with no clear D. Trimming took off 8 bases at V and 7 bases at J, with 12 bases between the two ends. The CDR3 is made up of 12 amino acids. CDR1 is ENHRY and CDR2 is SYGVKD in the germline V gene.

This chain joins TRBV7-2 and TRBJ2-7, with 10 bases lining up with TRBD2. The ends lost 5 bases at V and 0 bases at J; junction bases unmatched: 10. Germline loops: CDR1 SGHTA, CDR2 FQGNSA. The CDR3 extends over 17 amino acids. The CDR3 nucleotides are TGTGCCAGCAGCCGAGAGACTAGCGGGTTCCGCTCCTACGAGCAGTACTTC. This translates into CASSRETSGFRSYEQYF.

The chain combines TRBV19 with TRBJ1-5; 7 bases line up with TRBD1. V was pared by 4 bases and J by 9 bases, with 3 bases of the junction left unmatched. The CDR3 totals 12 residues. The germline V gene has CDR1 LNHDA and CDR2 SQIVND (reference sequence). The chain's CDR3 is CASSTRTGPQHF. In DNA form, the CDR3 reads TGTGCCAGTAGTACAAGGACAGGGCCCCAGCATTTT.

This clone was seen a handful of times. This rearrangement joins TRBV4-1 to TRBJ1-1; no definite D call. CDR1 is MGHRA, CDR2 YSYEKL, per germline. Trimming cost V 1 base and J 1 base, with 7 bases left between them. The CDR3 consists of 14 residues. CDR3 DNA sequence: TGCGCCAGCAGCCAAGTACAGACGAACACTGAAGCTTTCTTT. Its translation is CASSQVQTNTEAFF.

The chain employs TRBV28 and TRBJ1-2, with 8 bases matching TRBD1. Trimming removed 6 bases from V and 1 base from J; junction bases left unmatched: 7. Germline V gene data show CDR1 as MDHEN and CDR2 as SYDVKM. CDR3 length: 15 amino acids. The CDR3 region is CASRTHRGYNYGYTF. The DNA of the CDR3 is TGTGCCAGCAGGACCCACAGGGGGTATAACTATGGCTACACCTTC.

The V call is TRBV15, the J call TRBJ2-7, with 16 positions matching TRBD2. This CDR3 region has 16 residues. V lost 9 bases, J lost 2 bases, and 7 bases stayed unmatched. Germline V CDR1 and CDR2: LNHNV, YYDKDF (reference sequence). In DNA, the CDR3 is TGTGCCACTACCCCGGGACTAGCGGGGGGGACCTACGAGCAGTACTTC. This gives the protein CATTPGLAGGTYEQYF.

The J gene is TRBJ2-7, the V gene TRBV6-1; D possibly corresponds to TRBD1 (6 bases). The ends were cut back, 8 bases at V and 1 base at J, with 12 bases in the middle. The CDR3 loop spans 13 amino acids. The germline gives CDR1 MNHNS, CDR2 SASEGT. DNA for the CDR3: TGTGCCAGCGGGCAGGGGTGGTCCTACGAGCAGTACTTC. This translates into CASGQGWSYEQYF.

As to this clone: The sample holds other DNA sequences that translate to the same CDR3. Here the CDR3 reads CASSPGEKLFF. For the CDR3, the DNA is TGTGCCAGCTCACCGGGGGAAAAACTGTTTTTT. V gene TRBV18 combines with J gene TRBJ1-4; D unclear. This CDR3 comprises 11 residues. Trimming stripped 3 bases from V and 8 bases from J, with 4 bases between. In germline, CDR1 is KGHSH, CDR2 LQKENI.

This chain links TRBV28 with TRBJ2-1; 11 bases match TRBD1. This CDR3 is built from 15 residues. The V segment lost 7 bases and the J segment 7 bases; nucleotides outside the gene matches: 9. In germline, CDR1 is MDHEN, CDR2 SYDVKM. CDR3 loop: CASKTGTGGENEQFF. CDR3 DNA sequence: TGTGCCAGCAAAACCGGGACAGGGGGGGAAAATGAGCAGTTCTTC.

The chain employs TRBV27 and TRBJ2-7; no clear D gene. The CDR3 is 13 residues long. Germline CDR1 reads MNHEY; CDR2 reads SMNVEV (reference sequence). Trimming left V 0 bases short and J 7 bases short, with 10 bases between. The CDR3 sequence: CASSLSIGEEQYF. The CDR3 bases are TGTGCCAGCAGTTTATCGATTGGTGAGGAGCAGTACTTC.

The V and J genes are TRBV2 and TRBJ2-3; D is unresolved. The length of the CDR3 is 15 residues. V gave up 0 bases and J gave up 4 bases, with 11 bases separating them. Germline CDR1 and CDR2: SNHLY and FYNNEI. The CDR3 spells CASSEANYPADTQYF. In DNA, the CDR3 is TGTGCCAGCAGTGAAGCGAATTACCCCGCAGATACGCAGTATTTT. The entire variable domain, with the rest obtained from reference TRBV2 and TRBJ2-3, is as follows: EPEVTQTPSHQVTQMGQEVILRCVPISNHLYFYWYRQILGQKVEFLVSFYNNEISEKSEIFDDQFSVERPDGSNFTLKIRSTKLEDSAMYFCASSEANYPADTQYFGPGTRLTVL.

The J gene is TRBJ2-3, the V gene TRBV4-1; 7 nucleotides align to TRBD2. V trimming: 1 base; J trimming: 0 bases; junction bases outside the gene matches: 10. Per germline, CDR1 MGHRA and CDR2 YSYEKL. The CDR3 is 18 amino acids. CDR3 sequence: CASSQVGLGAGSTDTQYF. In DNA form, the CDR3 reads TGCGCCAGCAGCCAAGTCGGATTGGGAGCGGGGAGCACAGATACGCAGTATTTT.

This chain joins TRBV11-3 and TRBJ2-2, with 10 bases fitting TRBD2. This CDR3 region has 16 residues. The V and J ends lost 4 bases and 2 bases, in that order; junction bases with no gene match: 4. Germline values: CDR1 SGHNT, CDR2 YENEEA. The CDR3 is CASSSGLAINTGELFF. The DNA for the CDR3 is TGTGCCAGCAGCTCGGGACTAGCGATTAACACCGGGGAGCTGTTTTTT.

The chain has TRBV27 and TRBJ2-5; maybe TRBD2 (6 bases). The CDR3 contains 18 residues. Trimming took 2 bases from V and 3 from J, leaving 22 bases between them. Per the germline V gene, CDR1 is MNHEY and CDR2 is SMNVEV (reference sequence). In DNA, the CDR3 is TGTGCCAGCAGTTTACTTTTGGCGGGAAGGTTGGACGAAGAGACCCAGTACTTC. This codes for CASSLLLAGRLDEETQYF.